These 29 T cell receptor delta chains were sequenced from one sample in a study of gamma-delta T cells after stem cell transplantation. TCRdb re-called clones from the RT-PCR reads via CATT. The table lists roughly 3,200 delta-chain clones, 1.5% to 2% of them singletons. Sample: gamma-delta T cells. Receptors were obtained from a human donor. It is not recorded whose cells these are; they may come from a transplant donor.

There are a few counts of this clone. TCRdb lists the protein of a much larger clone for this DNA, which differs at residue 14, so this is likely a read error; the protein given here is translated from the DNA itself. This chain connects TRDV2 to TRDJ1, with TRDD3 matching 12 bases. The germline V gene has CDR1 GEAIGNYY and CDR2 EKD. The CDR3 spans 18 residues. CDR3 sequence (DNA): TGTGCCTGTGACCCCGCTGGGGGATACGGGACAAGGACCGGTAAACTCATCTTT. Residues: CACDPAGGYGTRTGKLIF.

This clone ranks as large (0.1 to 1%). Within the sample, other DNA sequences also encode this same CDR3. The J gene is TRDJ3, the V gene TRDV2; 12 positions match TRDD3. The CDR3 consists of 20 residues. V was pared by 0 bases and J by 0 bases, with 5 bases of the junction left unmatched. The V gene's germline CDR1 is GEAIGNYY and CDR2 EKD. In nucleotides, the CDR3 is TGTGCCTGTGACACCGTACTGGGGGATACAATCTCCTGGGACACCCGACAGATGTTTTTC. Amino acids: CACDTVLGDTISWDTRQMFF.

This clone occurred a few times. TCRdb attributes to this sequence the protein of a much larger clone, which differs from the DNA translation at residue 12; a read error is likely, and the protein displayed is translated from the DNA. Here the CDR3 reads CACDYLKGIRGNDTDKLIF. In DNA form, the CDR3 reads TGTGCCTGTGACTACCTTAAGGGGATACGGGGCAACGACACCGATAAACTCATCTTT. This chain joins TRDV2 and TRDJ1; 9 nucleotides match TRDD3. The CDR3 runs to 19 residues. Per the germline V gene, CDR1 is GEAIGNYY and CDR2 is EKD. J gave up 0 bases and V 3 bases, and 16 bases lay outside the gene matches.

Worth noting for this clone: Since a far larger clone is one base different, this is likely a read error. Distinct nucleotide sequences in the sample also encode this CDR3. The V and J genes are TRDV2 and TRDJ3; 7 nucleotides agree with TRDD3. The CDR3 sequence is 19 residues long. The germline V gene has CDR1 GEAIGNYY and CDR2 EKD. The CDR3: CACDTAGGLSSWDTRQMFF. The CDR3 DNA reads as TGTGCCTGTGACACCGCTGGGGGCCTAAGCTCCTGGGACACACGACAGATGTTTTTC.

This clone has a handful of counts. This probably arose from a read error, given a far larger clone one base away. This sample also contains other DNA sequences that code for the same CDR3. The chain joins TRDV2 to TRDJ1; 7 bases fit TRDD3. Germline V gives CDR1 GEAIGNYY, CDR2 EKD. The CDR3 loop spans 18 amino acids. The CDR3 coding sequence is TGCGCCTGTGACCCCGTACTGGGGTTAATCGGGGGAACCGATAAACTCATCTTT. Translating it yields CACDPVLGLIGGTDKLIF.

On this clone: This likely reflects a read error, since a far larger clone is one base away. The same CDR3 also results from other DNA sequences found in this sample. The J gene is TRDJ1, the V gene TRDV2; D uncertain. The CDR3 is 15 residues long. The germline V gene has CDR1 GEAIGNYY and CDR2 EKD. The DNA for the CDR3 is TGCGCCTGTGACACCGTCGGGGTTCACACCGATAAACTCATCTTT. Its translation is CACDTVGVHTDKLIF.

To note about this clone: A far larger clone is one nucleotide away, so this likely arose from a read error. This sample also contains other DNA sequences that code for the same CDR3. The V call is TRDV2, the J call TRDJ1; TRDD3 agrees at 8 bases. CDR3 length: 16 residues. Per germline, CDR1 GEAIGNYY and CDR2 EKD. Here the CDR3 reads CACDTLLGDNTDKLIF. In DNA, the CDR3 is TGTGCTTGTGACACCCTCCTGGGGGACAACACCGATAAACTCATCTTT.

This clone was counted between two and nine times. This chain links TRDV2 with TRDJ1; 13 nucleotides agree with TRDD3. V shed 0 bases, J shed 0 bases, and the junction held 9 bases outside the gene matches. The CDR3 loop spans 19 amino acids. CDR1 GEAIGNYY and CDR2 EKD come from the germline V gene. CDR3 sequence: CACDTVLGDTEGHTDKLIF. The CDR3 region has the DNA TGTGCCTGTGACACCGTACTGGGGGATACGGAGGGGCACACCGATAAACTCATCTTT.

Comments on this clone: This likely stems from a read error, as it lies one base from a far larger clone. This CDR3 is also generated by other DNA sequences in the sample. The V and J genes are TRDV2 and TRDJ1; D is possibly TRDD3 (6 bases). The V end lost 0 bases, the J end lost 0 bases, and 19 bases lay between the germline ends. Germline CDR1 and CDR2: GEAIGNYY and EKD. The CDR3 totals 18 residues. CDR3 amino acids: CACDTILGDTYYTDKLIF. The CDR3 DNA is TGTGCCTGTGACACCATACTGGGTGATACGTATTACACCGATAAACTCATCTTT.

In this sample, this clone turned up a few times. A far bigger clonotype differs at one base, so this is likely a read error. Other DNA sequences in the sample encode the same CDR3. The V and J genes are TRDV2 and TRDJ1; 8 positions match TRDD3. Germline CDR1 GEAIGNYY, CDR2 EKD. CDR3 length: 15 amino acids. The CDR3 is CACDTLGGEPDKLIF. The DNA for the CDR3 is TGTGCCTGCGACACACTGGGGGGAGAGCCCGATAAACTCATCTTT.

This clone has more than one count but fewer than ten. The protein recorded in TCRdb matches a much larger clone and deviates from this DNA's translation at residue 6, suggesting a read error; the protein here is obtained by translating the DNA. The chain joins TRDV2 to TRDJ1, with TRDD3 matching over 9 bases. J lost 6 bases, V lost 1 base, and 20 bases had no gene match. The CDR3 contains 19 residues. Germline CDR1 reads GEAIGNYY; CDR2 reads EKD. CDR3 in DNA: TGTGCCTGTGACACGGCACTGGGGGACACCAGGAGGTCTGAGAATAAACTCATCTTT. This gives the protein CACDTALGDTRRSENKLIF.

Details on this clone: A read error may be the cause here, since a much bigger clone is one base away. The sample has other DNA sequences that encode this CDR3 too. The chain is built from TRDV2 and TRDJ1, with 7 positions matching TRDD3. Germline trimming cut 3 bases from V and 1 base from J; bases unmatched to any gene: 10. CDR1 is GEAIGNYY and CDR2 is EKD in the germline V gene. The CDR3 contains 16 residues. Here the CDR3 DNA reads TGTGCCTGTGACGGGATACAGTCTGTGGGCACCGATAAACTCATCTTT. Protein sequence: CACDGIQSVGTDKLIF.

The CDR3, as DNA: TGTGCCTGTGACGGACTGGGGGATTCCACCGATAAACTCATCTTT. Its protein is CACDGLGDSTDKLIF. J is TRDJ1 and V is TRDV2, with 10 positions matching TRDD3. Germline CDR1 GEAIGNYY, CDR2 EKD. Trimming took 3 bases from V and 1 from J; bases not matched to a gene: 4. The CDR3 loop spans 15 amino acids.

This clone was recorded a few times. TCRdb pairs this DNA with a much larger clone's protein that differs at residue 13, likely a read error; the protein shown was translated from the DNA. The CDR3 spells CACDTVGDTLWDIRQMFF. In DNA form, the CDR3 reads TGTGCCTGTGACACCGTAGGGGATACGCTCTGGGACATCCGACAGATGTTTTTC. This rearrangement joins TRDV2 to TRDJ3, with 9 bases that match TRDD3. The CDR3 contains 18 residues. Germline CDR1 is GEAIGNYY and CDR2 is EKD.

This clone was seen a few times. This likely traces to a read error, being one base from a far larger clone. The chain combines TRDV2 with TRDJ3; 7 bases fit TRDD3. This CDR3 is built from 21 residues. Germline V gene lookup returns CDR1 GEAIGNYY and CDR2 EKD. J lost 2 bases, V lost 1 base, and 16 bases had no gene match. The CDR3 sequence is CACDTAGGCPSTTWDTRQMFF. The CDR3 DNA follows: TGTGCCTGTGACACAGCAGGGGGATGCCCCAGCACCACCTGGGACACCCGACAGATGTTTTTC.

This clone was detected a few times. The TCRdb record carries a much larger clone's protein, which differs from this DNA's translation at residue 10; a read error is the likely cause, and the protein listed here is the DNA translation. The chain recombines TRDV2 with TRDJ1; TRDD3 might be the D (6 bases). Germline V gene lookup returns CDR1 GEAIGNYY and CDR2 EKD. There are 20 residues in the CDR3. The V end was cut by 1 base, the J end by 1 base, with 27 bases between. The CDR3 DNA reads as TGTGCCTGTGACACGGTCTATGGGGGGGGTACGCGGGGGGCCACCGATAAACTCATCTTT. Protein: CACDTVYGGGTRGATDKLIF.

This clone was seen only a few times. The protein TCRdb gives is from a much larger clone and does not agree with this DNA's translation at residue 3, likely a read error; the protein shown here comes from the DNA. The genes are TRDV2 and TRDJ1; a possible D gene is TRDD3 (5 bases). Germline V gives CDR1 GEAIGNYY, CDR2 EKD. The CDR3 has 17 residues. The CDR3 spells CARDEVYSGRLTDKLIF. In DNA, the CDR3 is TGTGCCCGTGACGAAGTATATTCTGGGCGATTAACCGATAAACTCATCTTT.

J is TRDJ1 and V is TRDV2, with 12 bases matching TRDD3. Germline V gene sequence: CDR1 GEAIGNYY, CDR2 EKD. Trimming at V came to 1 base and at J to 4 bases, leaving 3 bases not matched to a gene. The CDR3 length is 15 residues. The CDR3 reads CACDTLGDTHDKLIF. For the CDR3, the DNA is TGTGCCTGTGACACACTGGGGGATACTCACGATAAACTCATCTTT.

As regards this clone: TCRdb has a much larger clone's protein, which differs at residue 9 from the translation of this DNA, likely because of a read error; what is shown is the protein translated from the DNA. V usage is TRDV2 and J usage is TRDJ1, with a tentative D call TRDD2 (5 bases). V was shortened by 0 bases and J by 5 bases, with 21 bases between the two germline ends. The germline V gene encodes CDR1 GEAIGNYY and CDR2 EKD. The CDR3 contains 17 residues. CDR3 sequence: CACDTLSSPTSGDKLIF. DNA for the CDR3: TGTGCCTGTGACACCCTCTCTTCCCCCACTTCGGGGGATAAACTCATCTTT.

Turning to this clone: The TCRdb record carries a much larger clone's protein, which differs from this DNA's translation at residue 3; a read error is the likely cause, and the protein listed here is the DNA translation. The chain is built from TRDV2 and TRDJ1; 12 nucleotides agree with TRDD3. Germline assignment: CDR1 GEAIGNYY and CDR2 EKD. This CDR3 is 22 amino acids long. CDR3 loop: CARDILGDTRDRKDVYTDKLIF. The DNA of the CDR3 is TGTGCCCGTGACATTCTGGGGGATACGCGGGACCGCAAGGACGTTTACACCGATAAACTCATCTTT.

In this sample, this clone turned up a few times. For this DNA, TCRdb reports the protein of a much larger clone, which diverges at residue 4, most likely from a read error; the protein presented here is translated directly from the DNA. The chain couples TRDV2 to TRDJ1; tentatively, D is TRDD3 (6 bases). This CDR3 comprises 13 residues. V gave up 5 bases and J gave up 3 bases, with 12 bases separating them. Germline CDR1 is GEAIGNYY and CDR2 is EKD. CDR3 nucleotides: TGTGCCTGTGGCGCCTGGGGTGCCGATAAACTCATCTTT. Its protein product is CACGAWGADKLIF.

This clone rates as medium-sized. Other DNA sequences of this sample code for an identical CDR3. The chain is built from TRDV2 and TRDJ1; tentative D call: TRDD3 (6 bases). V lost 3 bases to trimming and J lost 0 bases, with 16 bases between them. The CDR3 has 16 amino acids. The germline gives CDR1 GEAIGNYY, CDR2 EKD. The CDR3 coding sequence is TGTGCCTGTGACTTTGTAGGGGATGATAACACCGATAAACTCATCTTT. Its translation is CACDFVGDDNTDKLIF.

In its sample, this clone was seen a few times. TCRdb pairs this DNA with a much larger clone's protein that differs at residue 8, likely a read error; the protein shown was translated from the DNA. The chain employs TRDV2 and TRDJ1, with D maybe TRDD3 (5 bases). The germline gives CDR1 GEAIGNYY, CDR2 EKD. CDR3 length: 15 residues. Trimming shortened V by 1 base and J by 2 bases, and 13 bases separated the two germline ends. Written as DNA, the CDR3 is TGTGCCTGTGACACGTTGGGGACGGGGACCGATAAACTCATCTTT. It codes for CACDTLGTGTDKLIF.

This clone was counted at least ten times. A read error likely explains this, since a far larger clone differs by one base. Other DNA sequences within the sample encode an identical CDR3. The V gene is TRDV2, the J gene TRDJ1; 8 nucleotides match TRDD3. Germline CDR1 reads GEAIGNYY; CDR2 reads EKD. The CDR3 runs 16 residues. The CDR3 loop reads CACDTMAGGPTDKLIF. The CDR3 DNA reads TGTGCCTGTGACACAATGGCTGGGGGACCCACCGACAAACTCATCTTT.

Only a few counts were recorded for this clone. The amino acid sequence in TCRdb belongs to a much larger clone and departs from this DNA's translation at residue 5, likely a sequencing read error; the sequence shown is translated from the DNA. The chain uses TRDV2 and TRDJ1; 13 positions match TRDD3. V was pared by 3 bases and J by 4 bases, with 16 bases of the junction left unmatched. This CDR3 contains 19 residues. Germline CDR1 is GEAIGNYY and CDR2 is EKD. The CDR3 protein is CACDPGGLGDTPSGDKLIF. CDR3 in DNA: TGTGCCTGTGACCCCGGAGGACTGGGGGATACGCCGTCTGGCGATAAACTCATCTTT.

A note on this clone: A far larger clone is off by one base, so a read error is likely. This specimen includes other DNA sequences encoding the same CDR3. The rearrangement joins TRDV2 to TRDJ1; TRDD3 is a possible D gene (6 bases). The CDR3 covers 15 residues. Germline CDR1 is GEAIGNYY and CDR2 is EKD. The V end lost 2 bases, the J end lost 8 bases, and 20 bases lay between the germline ends. The CDR3 nucleotides are TGTGCCTGTGACATTTTACTGGGCGATACGGAGAAACTCATCTTT. Its protein product is CACDILLGDTEKLIF.

This clone was picked up many times. This chain connects TRDV2 to TRDJ3; TRDD3 matches at 8 bases. CDR3 length: 19 amino acids. CDR1 is GEAIGNYY, CDR2 EKD, per germline. Germline trimming cut 1 base from V and 0 bases from J; bases unmatched to any gene: 7. CDR3 residues: CACDTGGSSLSWDTRQMFF. CDR3 sequence (DNA): TGTGCCTGTGACACTGGGGGATCCTCCCTCTCCTGGGACACCCGACAGATGTTTTTC.

This clone was detected a few times. This likely came from a read error, as a far larger clone is one base away. The chain has TRDV2 and TRDJ1; 11 bases map to TRDD3. CDR1 GEAIGNYY and CDR2 EKD come from the germline V gene. This CDR3 spans 25 amino acids. J was trimmed by 3 bases and V by 0 bases; bases with no gene match: 32. The CDR3 here is CACDTLNPPILGDKGPDRMADKLIF. As DNA, the CDR3 is TGTGCCTGTGACACCTTAAATCCTCCCATACTGGGGGATAAGGGACCAGACCGTATGGCCGATAAACTCATCTTT.

Details on this clone: TCRdb attributes to this sequence the protein of a much larger clone, which differs from the DNA translation at residue 11; a read error is likely, and the protein displayed is translated from the DNA. The genes are TRDV2 and TRDJ1, with TRDD3 matching 10 bases. The CDR3 has 18 amino acids. V lost 0 bases and J lost 3; bases outside the gene matches: 12. Germline V gene sequence: CDR1 GEAIGNYY, CDR2 EKD. Written as DNA, the CDR3 is TGTGCCTGTGACACCGTAAGTGGGGGATACACTCGTTCCGATAAACTCATCTTT. Residues: CACDTVSGGYTRSDKLIF.